Listed below are T cell receptor beta chains from one sample, sequenced in a study of cytomegalovirus exposure and HLA in healthy donors. Some clones are missing from TCRdb's copy, which holds only in-frame ones; the method was immunoSEQ multiplex PCR. The sample contains about 97,000 clones, approximately 70% of which appear only once. Material for sequencing was PBMCs. Receptors originate from a man aged 40-49 years in good health and CMV-seronegative. CDR3s leave out the opening cysteine and the closing phenylalanine or tryptophan.

V gene,J gene,CDR3 protein
TRBV5-6,TRBJ2-1,ASSTLAGGYNEQF
TRBV4-3,TRBJ2-7,ASSQDPDTRYEQY
TRBV5-1,TRBJ1-3,ASSPILSGNTIY
TRBV5-1,TRBJ2-7,ASSFTSGSYEQY
TRBV6-1,TRBJ2-7,ATSVGLADYEQY
TRBV19,TRBJ1-5,ASFDMFSNQPQH
TRBV6-1,TRBJ1-1,ASTRVQEVEAF
TRBV5-8,TRBJ2-7,ASSLFQGEQY
TRBV7-2,TRBJ1-1,ASSLLAAVNTEAF
TRBV13,TRBJ2-7,ASSPSGRTYEQY
TRBV11-2,TRBJ1-6,ASSLRGMSSPLH
TRBV4-1,TRBJ1-1,ASSQTYIEAF
TRBV18,TRBJ1-2,ASSPTTGEIDGYT
TRBV28,TRBJ2-7,ATRANSYEQY